A single sample is the source of the 8 T cell receptor beta chains below, sequenced in a study of patients and donors after allogeneic stem cell transplantation. TCRdb passed the RT-PCR reads through MiXCR, listing each CDR3 protein once. In the table there are roughly 230,000 distinct CDR3 sequences, 12% to 15% of which are singletons. The sequenced material came from blood, either unsorted or a sorted T cell fraction (not recorded which). These receptor sequences come from a human donor who was either an allogeneic HSCT recipient or a stem cell or donor lymphocyte infusion donor (not recorded which). It is not recorded whose cells these are; they may come from a transplant donor.

The rearrangement links TRBV12-3 or TRBV12-4 to TRBJ2-7, with D uncertain. V lost 2 bases and J lost 2, with 13 bases in between. The CDR3 spans 15 residues. The DNA for the CDR3 is TGTGCCAGCAGTTTACGTGAAGGGCCACCCTACGAGCAGTACTTC. This encodes CASSLREGPPYEQYF.

CDR3 region: CASSILGDNTEAFF. CDR3 bases: TGTGCCAGCAGCATCCTGGGGGATAACACTGAAGCTTTCTTT. The V gene is TRBV5-5, the J gene TRBJ1-1; a weak D match, TRBD1 (5 bases). Looked up from germline, CDR1 is SGHKS and CDR2 is YYEKEE (reference sequence). This CDR3 has 14 residues. Trimming pared 4 bases from V and 2 bases from J, leaving 12 bases between.

This clonotype has a count of ten or more. The chain combines TRBV10-3 with TRBJ2-1; no definite D call. The germline CDR1 and CDR2 sequences are ENHRY and SYGVKD. The CDR3 covers 15 residues. Trimming removed 0 bases from V and 9 bases from J, with 15 bases in between. CDR3: CAISESGSSPREQFF. CDR3 nucleotide sequence: TGTGCCATCAGTGAGTCAGGGTCCTCCCCCCGTGAGCAGTTCTTC.

Only a few counts were recorded for this clonotype. The chain is built from TRBV20-1 and TRBJ1-4; no reliable D call. V lost 4 bases and J lost 5, with 11 bases in between. This CDR3 has 13 amino acids. Germline CDR1 is DFQATT and CDR2 is SNEGSKA (reference sequence). The CDR3, as DNA: TGCAGTGCTACCCCTCCGGAGAATGAAAAACTGTTTTTT. This translates into CSATPPENEKLFF.

This clonotype was observed a handful of times. The V call is TRBV5-1, the J call TRBJ1-1; 10 positions agree with TRBD1. V lost 4 bases and J lost 5; bases outside the gene matches: 8. Looked up from germline, CDR1 is SGHRS and CDR2 is YFSETQ. The CDR3 runs to 15 residues. The CDR3, as DNA: TGCGCCAGCAGCCCAAATCCGGGACAGGGGACTGAAGCTTTCTTT. It is translated as CASSPNPGQGTEAFF. Full variable domain (missing parts from reference TRBV5-1 and TRBJ1-1): KAGVTQTPRYLIKTRGQQVTLSCSPISGHRSVSWYQQTPGQGLQFLFEYFSETQRNKGNFPGRFSGRQFSNSRSEMNVSTLELGDSALYLCASSPNPGQGTEAFFGQGTRLTVV.

The V gene is TRBV20-1, the J gene TRBJ1-2; D is possibly TRBD1 (6 bases). V lost 6 bases, J lost 10 bases, and 24 bases lay in between. The CDR3 sequence is 14 residues long. CDR1 is DFQATT, CDR2 SNEGSKA, per germline (reference sequence). This chain's CDR3 is CSARGGQGPYIYTF. As DNA, the CDR3 is TGCAGTGCCCGGGGGGGGCAGGGTCCTTATATCTACACCTTC.

This clonotype was found a few times. The chain employs TRBV5-1 and TRBJ2-7; the D is unclear. Trimming left V 1 base short and J 0 bases short, with 11 bases between. The CDR3 has 15 residues. Germline V gene data show CDR1 as SGHRS and CDR2 as YFSETQ. The CDR3 loop reads CASSLITPSSYEQYF. DNA for the CDR3: TGCGCCAGCAGCTTGATTACACCGAGCTCCTACGAGCAGTACTTC.

The sample holds a few counts of this clonotype. The chain combines TRBV1 with TRBJ2-7; the table's D call of TRBD1 was not tested on the DNA. TRBV1 is deemed a pseudogene. The CDR3 contains 14 residues. CDR3: CTSSWGGGDFEQYF. The DNA for the CDR3 is TGCACCAGCAGCTGGGGCGGGGGGGACTTCGAGCAGTACTTC.